The 32 T cell receptor beta chains reported below all come from one sample, sequenced in a study of Tregs in tolerant kidney transplant recipients. The nonmyeloablative bone marrow transplants came from related graft donors, with transient mixed chimerism. Generated by immunoSEQ multiplex PCR, the TCRdb table keeps only in-frame clones and is missing some. The repertoire consists of 54,000 or so clones, with around 93% occurring once and the leading ten covering 15%. The sample in question was CD8+ T cells from blood (PBMCs), obtained 24 months after the transplant. These receptors were taken from a human patient who received a combined kidney and bone marrow transplant. Some T cells could come from the graft donor.

This chain connects TRBV13 to TRBJ1-6; D is ambiguous. In germline, CDR1 is PRHDT, CDR2 FYEKMQ (reference sequence). Deletions cut 4 bases from V and 11 bases from J, with 9 bases between. This CDR3 region has 12 residues. This CDR3 reads CASSSYATPLHF. As DNA, the CDR3 is TGTGCCAGCAGCTCTTATGCTACACCCCTCCACTTT.

The rearrangement joins TRBV27 to TRBJ2-3; 10 bases map to TRBD2. The CDR3 length is 14 residues. Germline V gene lookup returns CDR1 MNHEY and CDR2 SMNVEV (reference sequence). Unmatched junction bases numbered 6, after V lost 6 bases and J lost 6 bases. The CDR3 reads CASSPRGLADTQYF. In DNA, the CDR3 is TGTGCCAGCAGCCCGAGGGGACTAGCGGATACGCAGTATTTT.

The rearrangement joins TRBV15 to TRBJ1-5; D may be TRBD1 (5 bases). Trimming took 4 bases from V and 3 from J, leaving 16 bases between them. Germline-derived CDR1 and CDR2 are LNHNV and YYDKDF (reference sequence). This CDR3 has 16 residues. CDR3 loop: CATSTNKDSPNQPQHF. The CDR3 DNA sequence: TGTGCCACCAGCACAAATAAAGACAGTCCCAATCAGCCCCAGCATTTT.

The rearrangement links TRBV5-6 to TRBJ1-1; TRBD1 might be the D (5 bases). The ends were cut back, 2 bases at V and 5 bases at J, with 10 bases in the middle. This CDR3 spans 13 amino acids. Germline-derived CDR1 and CDR2 are SGHDT and YYEEEE. The CDR3 here is CASSFIRGTEAFF. The CDR3 DNA reads as TGTGCCAGCAGCTTTATTCGGGGGACTGAAGCTTTCTTT.

The V gene is TRBV7-2, the J gene TRBJ2-1; D is unresolved. Looked up from germline, CDR1 is SGHTA and CDR2 is FQGNSA. The CDR3 runs 14 residues. Trimming removed 3 bases at V and 3 bases at J, with 9 bases between. CDR3 coding DNA: TGTGCCAGCAGCTTTTTTCCGGGCTACAATGAGCAGTTCTTC. It yields the protein CASSFFPGYNEQFF.

This clone was counted a single time. The chain carries TRBV4-1 and TRBJ1-3, with D unclear. The V end was cut by 2 bases, the J end by 1 base, with 15 bases between. The germline CDR1 and CDR2 sequences are MGHRA and YSYEKL. The CDR3 extends over 17 amino acids. The CDR3 coding sequence is TGCGCCAGCAGCCAACCCGGCGGGGTTCATTCTGGAAACACCATATATTTT. Protein: CASSQPGGVHSGNTIYF.

This chain links TRBV12-5 with TRBJ2-2; possibly TRBD2 for D (5 bases). Deletions cut 8 bases from V and 6 bases from J, with 10 bases between. The CDR3 is 12 residues long. Germline V gene sequence: CDR1 LGHNT, CDR2 FRNRAP. CDR3 in amino acids: CASSTGSGELFF. In nucleotides, the CDR3 is TGTGCTAGTAGTACGGGGTCCGGGGAGCTGTTTTTT.

The chain is built from TRBV7-9 and TRBJ2-2; D possibly corresponds to TRBD1 (5 bases). Trimming cost V 5 bases and J 0 bases, with 7 bases left between them. The CDR3 runs to 14 residues. Germline assignment: CDR1 SEHNR and CDR2 FQNEAQ (reference sequence). In DNA form, the CDR3 reads TGTGCCAGCAGCCAGACAGCGAACACCGGGGAGCTGTTTTTT. Its translation is CASSQTANTGELFF.

J is TRBJ2-5 and V is TRBV2; D gene ambiguous. Trimming stripped 7 bases from V and 2 bases from J, with 8 bases between. The germline gives CDR1 SNHLY, CDR2 FYNNEI. The CDR3 loop spans 12 amino acids. The CDR3 here is CASKTPQETQYF. CDR3 in DNA: TGTGCCAGCAAGACACCTCAAGAGACCCAGTACTTC.

This chain connects TRBV13 to TRBJ1-1; D is possibly TRBD1 (6 bases). The CDR3 has 14 residues. The germline CDR1 and CDR2 sequences are PRHDT and FYEKMQ (reference sequence). V shed 4 bases and J shed 0 bases, with 9 bases lying between them. The CDR3 loop is CASSSGTLNTEAFF. CDR3 nucleotides: TGTGCCAGCAGCTCCGGGACACTGAACACTGAAGCTTTCTTT.

The chain employs TRBV7-9 and TRBJ2-2, with D possibly TRBD2 on 5 matching bases. Looked up from germline, CDR1 is SEHNR and CDR2 is FQNEAQ (reference sequence). The CDR3 is 17 amino acids. V lost 1 base and J lost 2, with 14 bases in between. CDR3 sequence reads: CASSLGVLAPNTGELFF. The DNA for the CDR3 is TGTGCCAGCAGCTTAGGAGTGCTAGCACCTAACACCGGGGAGCTGTTTTTT.

This chain uses TRBV30 with TRBJ1-5; TRBD1 aligns across 10 bases. The germline V gene has CDR1 GTSNPN and CDR2 SVGIG (reference sequence). This CDR3 is built from 15 residues. Germline trimming cut 4 bases from V and 0 bases from J; bases unmatched to any gene: 3. The CDR3 is CAWTGTGDSNQPQHF. The CDR3 DNA reads TGTGCCTGGACGGGGACAGGGGATAGCAATCAGCCCCAGCATTTT.

The V call is TRBV7-9, the J call TRBJ2-7, with 8 positions matching TRBD2. The CDR3 loop spans 15 amino acids. Germline-derived CDR1 and CDR2 are SEHNR and FQNEAQ (reference sequence). Trimming at V came to 4 bases and at J to 4 bases, leaving 9 bases not matched to a gene. Here the CDR3 DNA reads TGTGCCAGCAGCTCGGGGACTAGTGTGCGGTACGAGCAGTACTTC. Translation gives CASSSGTSVRYEQYF.

The chain combines TRBV4-3 with TRBJ2-7; 7 bases are a match to TRBD2. The CDR3 has 15 residues. In germline, CDR1 is LGHNA, CDR2 YSLEER. With V trimmed by 4 bases and J by 0 bases, 6 bases remained unmatched. The CDR3 DNA reads TGCGCCAGCAGCCCCACCTGGGGGGGCTCCTACGAGCAGTACTTC. It translates to CASSPTWGGSYEQYF.

Regarding this clone: The same CDR3 is also encoded by other DNA sequences in this sample. The chain carries TRBV19 and TRBJ2-3, with 10 bases that match TRBD1. This CDR3 is 16 amino acids long. J lost 5 bases, V lost 8 bases, and 13 bases had no gene match. CDR1 and CDR2 from the germline V gene are LNHDA and SQIVND (reference sequence). The CDR3 sequence is CASAQGQGSEEDTQYF. For the CDR3, the DNA is TGTGCCAGTGCTCAGGGACAGGGGTCAGAGGAAGATACGCAGTATTTT. The complete variable domain, with remaining parts taken from reference TRBV19 and TRBJ2-3, reads DGGITQSPKYLFRKEGQNVTLSCEQNLNHDAMYWYRQDPGQGLRLIYYSQIVNDFQKGDIAEGYSVSREKKESFPLTVTSAQKNPTAFYLCASAQGQGSEEDTQYFGPGTRLTVL.

The V and J genes are TRBV4-3 and TRBJ1-2, with D possibly being TRBD1 (6 bases). The length of the CDR3 is 16 residues. CDR1 is LGHNA and CDR2 is YSLEER in the germline V gene. V dropped 0 bases and J dropped 2 bases, with 13 bases sitting between them. DNA of the CDR3: TGCGCCAGCAGCCAAGATAAGTCGGACAGAAACTATGGCTACACCTTC. As protein: CASSQDKSDRNYGYTF.

The chain uses TRBV10-3 and TRBJ2-7; 9 bases are shared with TRBD1. This CDR3 has 15 residues. Germline trimming cut 6 bases from V and 5 bases from J; bases unmatched to any gene: 11. The germline CDR1 and CDR2 sequences are ENHRY and SYGVKD. CDR3 coding DNA: TGTGCCATCAGGCAAGTAGGGACAGGGACACACGAGCAGTACTTC. Protein: CAIRQVGTGTHEQYF.

The V gene is TRBV7-6, the J gene TRBJ1-3; 8 nucleotides agree with TRBD1. Germline loops: CDR1 SGHVS, CDR2 FNYEAQ. V was pared by 7 bases and J by 1 base, with 9 bases of the junction left unmatched. The CDR3 runs 16 residues. CDR3 in amino acids: CASTLERTGSGNTIYF. DNA of the CDR3: TGTGCCAGCACCCTAGAGAGGACAGGGTCTGGAAACACCATATATTTT.

This chain joins TRBV5-6 and TRBJ1-3, with D maybe TRBD1 (5 bases). V was trimmed by 0 bases and J by 6 bases, leaving 10 bases between them. The CDR3 spans 14 residues. The germline CDR1 and CDR2 sequences are SGHDT and YYEEEE. The CDR3 loop is CASSLGGAVNTIYF. The CDR3 DNA is TGTGCCAGCAGCTTGGGGGGCGCGGTAAACACCATATATTTT.

This clone showed up just a few times. The V and J genes are TRBV15 and TRBJ2-7; 9 positions match TRBD1. Per germline, CDR1 LNHNV and CDR2 YYDKDF (reference sequence). J lost 3 bases, V lost 1 base, and 7 bases had no gene match. This CDR3 comprises 16 residues. The CDR3 nucleotides read TGTGCCACCAGCAGAGCCATGAGGGACAGGGTCTACGAGCAGTACTTC. Its protein product is CATSRAMRDRVYEQYF.

The chain carries TRBV6-1 and TRBJ2-7, with a weak D call TRBD2 (5 bases). Trimming took off 3 bases at V and 6 bases at J, with 18 bases between the two ends. Germline loops: CDR1 MNHNS, CDR2 SASEGT. The CDR3 totals 15 residues. The CDR3 reads CASSDFAGFEGEQYF. CDR3 nucleotides: TGTGCCAGCAGTGATTTCGCGGGCTTTGAGGGCGAGCAGTACTTC.

The chain employs TRBV7-3 and TRBJ2-3, with 12 bases lining up with TRBD2. Germline CDR1 is SGHTA and CDR2 is FQGTGA. There are 15 residues in the CDR3. V was pared by 3 bases and J by 3 bases, with 1 base of the junction left unmatched. The CDR3 nucleotides read TGTGCCAGCAGCTTCGGGACTAGCGGGACAGATACGCAGTATTTT. Translated: CASSFGTSGTDTQYF.

The chain uses TRBV7-6 and TRBJ2-1, with 8 nucleotides matching TRBD2. The V gene end was trimmed by 5 bases and the J gene end by 10 bases; junction bases not matched to a gene: 13. CDR3 length: 15 amino acids. Germline V gene sequence: CDR1 SGHVS, CDR2 FNYEAQ. DNA for the CDR3: TGTGCCAGCAGCCGTCCGGGACTAGGCTCAAGCGAGCAGTTCTTC. It codes for CASSRPGLGSSEQFF.

In this sample, this clone turned up once. The V gene is TRBV6-5, the J gene TRBJ2-7; 10 bases align to TRBD1. This CDR3 spans 15 amino acids. Trimming removed 7 bases from V and 3 bases from J; junction bases left unmatched: 9. The germline gives CDR1 MNHEY, CDR2 SVGAGI. DNA for the CDR3: TGTGCCAGCACCGGAGGGGGACAGGGGCTCTACGAGCAGTACTTC. Protein sequence: CASTGGGQGLYEQYF.

The V gene is TRBV7-9, the J gene TRBJ2-5; the D gene is possibly TRBD1 (6 bases). Looked up from germline, CDR1 is SEHNR and CDR2 is FQNEAQ (reference sequence). The length of the CDR3 is 14 residues. Trimming removed 0 bases at V and 8 bases at J, with 13 bases between. The CDR3 here is CASSLASSGATQYF. In nucleotides, the CDR3 is TGTGCCAGCAGCTTAGCGTCGTCAGGGGCAACCCAGTACTTC.

This rearrangement joins TRBV5-1 to TRBJ2-7; the D gene is possibly TRBD1 (6 bases). This CDR3 is built from 14 residues. The V end was cut by 0 bases, the J end by 3 bases, with 10 bases between. The V gene's germline CDR1 is SGHRS and CDR2 YFSETQ. CDR3 region: CASSLEGHHYEQYF. The CDR3 coding sequence is TGCGCCAGCAGCTTGGAGGGACACCACTACGAGCAGTACTTC.

The CDR3 loop is CASSLDGSSGNTIYF. The CDR3 DNA follows: TGCGCCAGCAGCTTGGACGGGAGCTCTGGAAACACCATATATTTT. The chain uses TRBV5-1 and TRBJ1-3; D not certain. The CDR3 consists of 15 residues. The V end was cut by 0 bases, the J end by 0 bases, with 7 bases between. Germline lookup yields CDR1 SGHRS and CDR2 YFSETQ.

The chain employs TRBV10-3 and TRBJ2-7; 9 nucleotides agree with TRBD2. Germline CDR1 is ENHRY and CDR2 is SYGVKD. V lost 2 bases to trimming and J lost 0 bases; unmatched junction nucleotides: 2. This CDR3 spans 15 amino acids. CDR3: CAISEAGGSSYEQYF. The CDR3 nucleotides read TGTGCCATCAGTGAGGCGGGGGGGAGCTCCTACGAGCAGTACTTC.

V is TRBV9 and J is TRBJ2-2, with 8 nucleotides matching TRBD2. This CDR3 has 16 residues. Germline trimming cut 4 bases from V and 5 bases from J; bases unmatched to any gene: 10. Germline loops: CDR1 SGDLS, CDR2 YYNGEE. The CDR3 spells CASSFRAGTRTGELFF. In DNA form, the CDR3 reads TGTGCCAGCAGCTTCCGCGCCGGGACTAGAACCGGGGAGCTGTTTTTT.

The rearrangement uses TRBV7-9 and TRBJ2-7; 13 nucleotides agree with TRBD2. Trimming cost V 6 bases and J 3 bases; bases outside gene matches: 17. CDR1 and CDR2 (germline): SEHNR, FQNEAQ (reference sequence). The CDR3 runs to 19 residues. This CDR3 reads CASSPGGTSGIPFFYEQYF. CDR3 DNA: TGTGCCAGCAGTCCAGGGGGGACTAGCGGGATCCCCTTCTTCTACGAGCAGTACTTC.

The chain combines TRBV7-5 with TRBJ2-7; TRBD1 is the table's D call and was not checked against the DNA. TRBV7-5 is an annotated pseudogene. The CDR3 loop spans 13 amino acids. CDR3 amino acids: CVRSFPSSYEQYF. CDR3 in DNA: TGTGTCAGAAGCTTTCCCAGCTCCTACGAGCAGTACTTC.

The V and J genes are TRBV11-2 and TRBJ2-1; 11 bases align to TRBD1. V shed 3 bases and J 2 bases; nucleotides not matched to a gene: 0. The germline CDR1 and CDR2 sequences are SGHAT and FQNNGV. The CDR3 spans 15 residues. CDR3 amino acids: CASSLGQGAYNEQFF. In DNA, the CDR3 is TGTGCCAGCAGCTTGGGACAGGGGGCCTACAATGAGCAGTTCTTC.